The 13 T cell receptor beta chains reported below all come from one sample, sequenced in a study of cytomegalovirus exposure and HLA in healthy donors. The PCR used 60 Vbeta and 13 Jbeta primers. Assay used: immunoSEQ multiplex PCR; TCRdb lists only in-frame clones, some missing. The sample has some 93,000 clones; roughly 9.4% are singletons. The specimen was PBMCs. These receptors were obtained from a man aged 45-65 years in good health and CMV-seropositive.

This clone was counted a few times. J is TRBJ2-5 and V is TRBV29-1; 9 bases align to TRBD1. This CDR3 contains 15 residues. Trimming took 6 bases from V and 0 from J; bases not matched to a gene: 8. Germline values: CDR1 SQVTM, CDR2 ANQGSEA. CDR3 protein: CSVERTGEYQETQYF. In DNA, the CDR3 is TGCAGCGTAGAGCGGACAGGGGAGTACCAAGAGACCCAGTACTTC.

Many counts were recorded for this clone. This sequence joins TRBV19 and TRBJ1-5; 7 bases are shared with TRBD1. Germline loops: CDR1 LNHDA, CDR2 SQIVND (reference sequence). J gave up 0 bases and V 5 bases, and 10 bases lay outside the gene matches. This CDR3 spans 17 amino acids. CDR3 DNA sequence: TGTGCCAGTAGTGACCGGGACAGACAAAATAGCAATCAGCCCCAGCATTTT. It encodes CASSDRDRQNSNQPQHF.

This clone was recorded a few times. The CDR3 region has the DNA TGCGCCAGCAGCCAAACCCCGACTAGCGGGATGGAGACCCAGTACTTC. The encoded protein is CASSQTPTSGMETQYF. V is TRBV4-3 and J is TRBJ2-5; 11 bases fit TRBD2. CDR3 size: 16 residues. V gave up 2 bases and J gave up 5 bases; unmatched junction bases: 7. CDR1 is LGHNA and CDR2 is YSLEER in the germline V gene.

A few counts support this clone. The DNA for the CDR3 is TGTGCCAGCAGTTACTCGTTCGGACAGATTAACTATGGCTACACCTTC. Translation: CASSYSFGQINYGYTF. The chain employs TRBV6-5 and TRBJ1-2; D may be TRBD1 (6 bases). Germline V gene lookup returns CDR1 MNHEY and CDR2 SVGAGI. Between the trimmed V and J ends, which lost 0 bases and 1 base, there was a span of 12 bases. The CDR3 loop spans 16 amino acids.

This clone was seen a few times. The V gene is TRBV5-1, the J gene TRBJ2-7; TRBD2 aligns across 13 bases. CDR1 is SGHRS and CDR2 is YFSETQ in the germline V gene. The CDR3 length is 14 residues. V dropped 5 bases and J dropped 3; count of bases not matched to a gene: 2. The CDR3 protein is CASSRTSGSYEQYF. CDR3 DNA sequence: TGCGCCAGCAGTCGGACTAGCGGGAGCTACGAGCAGTACTTC.

This clone was counted only a few times. This chain connects TRBV7-2 to TRBJ2-1, with D hard to call. V was clipped by 0 bases and J by 9 bases, with 12 bases between them. CDR1 is SGHTA and CDR2 is FQGNSA in the germline V gene. The CDR3 is made up of 14 amino acids. CDR3 sequence reads: CASSLALTGVEQFF. The CDR3 DNA is TGTGCCAGCAGCTTAGCGCTGACGGGTGTTGAGCAGTTCTTC.

This CDR3 reads CASATGGTAGELFF. CDR3 coding DNA: TGTGCCAGCGCTACAGGGGGTACGGCCGGGGAGCTGTTTTTT. V usage is TRBV28 and J usage is TRBJ2-2, with 8 bases fitting TRBD1. CDR3 length: 14 amino acids. CDR1 MDHEN and CDR2 SYDVKM come from the germline V gene. The junction had 8 bases not matched to a gene; V was cut back by 8 bases and J by 6 bases.

This clone was seen only once. The rearrangement joins TRBV4-1 to TRBJ1-5; D uncertain. Germline CDR1 MGHRA, CDR2 YSYEKL. Trimming pared 7 bases from V and 1 base from J, leaving 20 bases between. The CDR3 contains 17 residues. CDR3 amino acids: CASICNPEGISNQPQHF. CDR3 nucleotide sequence: TGCGCCAGCATCTGTAATCCCGAGGGAATAAGCAATCAGCCCCAGCATTTT.

The rearrangement links TRBV5-1 to TRBJ2-3; TRBD2 might be the D (6 bases). Germline values: CDR1 SGHRS, CDR2 YFSETQ. The CDR3 totals 16 residues. The germline V and J ends were trimmed by 0 bases and 0 bases, with 11 bases remaining between them. The CDR3: CASSLGAGSSTDTQYF. CDR3 nucleotides: TGCGCCAGCAGCTTGGGTGCGGGATCCAGCACAGATACGCAGTATTTT.

In this sample, this clone turned up a few times. V is TRBV28 and J is TRBJ1-2; TRBD1 matches 10 bases. Losses at the gene ends were 4 bases for V and 5 bases for J; bases not matched to a gene: 7. This CDR3 is built from 15 residues. Germline V gene lookup returns CDR1 MDHEN and CDR2 SYDVKM. The CDR3 nucleotides are TGTGCCAGCAGTTACCGGGACAGGGGATGGTATGGCTACACCTTC. As protein: CASSYRDRGWYGYTF.

This clone was seen more than once but under ten times. V is TRBV5-6 and J is TRBJ1-4; TRBD1 matches at 10 bases. The germline V gene encodes CDR1 SGHDT and CDR2 YYEEEE. Trimming cost V 4 bases and J 3 bases; bases outside gene matches: 3. The CDR3 has 15 residues. DNA for the CDR3: TGTGCCAGCAGCCCCGACAGGGGGCCTAATGAAAAACTGTTTTTT. This translates into CASSPDRGPNEKLFF.

CDR3 in amino acids: CASSIDLSGKYEQYF. CDR3 DNA: TGTGCCAGTAGTATAGATCTAAGCGGGAAATACGAGCAGTACTTC. The V gene is TRBV19, the J gene TRBJ2-5; 7 positions agree with TRBD2. The better agreement between TRBJ2-7 and the DNA end casts doubt on the J call. The CDR3 runs 15 residues. Germline V CDR1 and CDR2: LNHDA, SQIVND (reference sequence).

V is TRBV28 and J is TRBJ1-4, with a weak D call TRBD1 (6 bases). Germline V CDR1 and CDR2: MDHEN, SYDVKM. The CDR3 has 14 residues. Deletions cut 4 bases from V and 4 bases from J, with 10 bases between. CDR3 protein: CASSSGTNNEKLFF. The CDR3 DNA follows: TGTGCCAGCAGTTCCGGGACAAATAATGAAAAACTGTTTTTT.